Shown below are 24 T cell receptor beta chains from a single sample sequenced in a study of CD8 T cells in Susac syndrome. Random hexamers were used to reverse transcribe an amount of roughly 0.45 to 1 ug RNA. TCRdb called the immunoSEQ multiplex PCR reads again in MiXCR, with one record for every CDR3 protein. The sample has 250,000 to 300,000 distinct CDR3 sequences, about 88% seen once. Input material: CD8+ T cells from PBMCs. These receptors all come from a human donor with multiple sclerosis.

V and J are TRBV29-1 and TRBJ1-1; 9 positions match TRBD1. Unmatched junction bases numbered 10, after V lost 7 bases and J lost 7 bases. CDR3 size: 13 residues. Germline V gene sequence: CDR1 SQVTM, CDR2 ANQGSEA. The CDR3 here is CSASTGGRIEAFF. The DNA of the CDR3 is TGCAGCGCTTCGACAGGGGGTAGGATTGAAGCTTTCTTT.

This chain links TRBV15 with TRBJ2-7, with D possibly TRBD2 on 5 matching bases. The CDR3 runs 16 residues. Germline V CDR1 and CDR2: LNHNV, YYDKDF (reference sequence). V lost 1 base and J 6 bases, leaving 19 bases between the germline ends. The CDR3 nucleotides read TGTGCCACCAGCAGAGGATTCGAGGGTAATGAATGCGAGCAGTACTTC. Translation: CATSRGFEGNECEQYF. Full variable domain (remainder filled in from reference TRBV15 and TRBJ2-7): DAMVIQNPRYQVTQFGKPVTLSCSQTLNHNVMYWYQQKSSQAPKLLFHYYDKDFNNEADTPDNFQSRRPNTSFCFLDIRSPGLGDTAMYLCATSRGFEGNECEQYFGPGTRLTVT.

The genes are TRBV7-6 and TRBJ2-1, with 14 bases identical to TRBD2. The CDR3 consists of 17 residues. The ends lost 3 bases at V and 4 bases at J; junction bases unmatched: 5. Germline CDR1 reads SGHVS; CDR2 reads FNYEAQ. This chain's CDR3 is CASSLGTSGSSYNEQFF. The CDR3 DNA is TGTGCCAGCAGCTTGGGGACTAGCGGGAGTTCTTACAATGAGCAGTTCTTC.

The chain has TRBV2 and TRBJ2-7; no definite D call. The ends were cut back, 7 bases at V and 2 bases at J, with 12 bases in the middle. CDR1 and CDR2 from the germline V gene are SNHLY and FYNNEI. CDR3 length: 13 residues. The CDR3 region is CASNEPGPYEQYF. CDR3 nucleotide sequence: TGTGCCAGCAACGAGCCGGGCCCCTACGAGCAGTACTTC.

This chain links TRBV20-1 with TRBJ2-7, with TRBD2 matching 9 bases. The germline CDR1 and CDR2 sequences are DFQATT and SNEGSKA (reference sequence). V lost 6 bases and J lost 2; bases outside the gene matches: 11. The CDR3 totals 15 residues. DNA for the CDR3: TGCAGTGCAAACCTCTTGTCTAGCGGGGCCTACGAGCAGTACTTC. This codes for CSANLLSSGAYEQYF.

This chain uses TRBV28 with TRBJ2-2; the D gene is possibly TRBD2 (5 bases). V gave up 5 bases and J gave up 6 bases, with 10 bases separating them. The CDR3 contains 13 residues. CDR1 and CDR2 (germline): MDHEN, SYDVKM. The CDR3 region is CASSPGLPGELFF. As DNA, the CDR3 is TGTGCCAGCAGTCCCGGACTGCCCGGGGAGCTGTTTTTT.

The chain carries TRBV2 and TRBJ2-7; 9 nucleotides align to TRBD2. Germline V gives CDR1 SNHLY, CDR2 FYNNEI. This CDR3 spans 16 amino acids. V gave up 2 bases and J gave up 0 bases; unmatched junction bases: 5. The CDR3 is CASSEFPTSGSYEQYF. CDR3 DNA: TGTGCCAGCAGTGAATTCCCGACTAGCGGCTCCTACGAGCAGTACTTC. Drawing the rest from reference TRBV2 and TRBJ2-7, the complete variable domain is EPEVTQTPSHQVTQMGQEVILRCVPISNHLYFYWYRQILGQKVEFLVSFYNNEISEKSEIFDDQFSVERPDGSNFTLKIRSTKLEDSAMYFCASSEFPTSGSYEQYFGPGTRLTVT.

The chain recombines TRBV27 with TRBJ2-7, with D possibly matching TRBD2 (7 bases). The CDR3 sequence is 15 residues long. V shed 2 bases and J shed 5 bases, with 16 bases lying between them. The germline gives CDR1 MNHEY, CDR2 SMNVEV (reference sequence). The DNA of the CDR3 is TGTGCCAGCAGTTTAATGCTCGGGGGGCCCAACGAGCAGTACTTC. This sequence encodes CASSLMLGGPNEQYF.

The chain is built from TRBV5-5 and TRBJ2-6, with a tentative D call TRBD1 (5 bases). CDR1 SGHKS and CDR2 YYEKEE come from the germline V gene (reference sequence). This CDR3 has 15 amino acids. V was clipped by 0 bases and J by 5 bases, with 9 bases between them. The CDR3 nucleotides are TGTGCCAGCAGCTTGGAGACAGTCCGGGCCAACGTCCTGACTTTC. Translation: CASSLETVRANVLTF.

The genes are TRBV7-8 and TRBJ2-1, with a tentative D call TRBD1 (7 bases). The V end lost 5 bases, the J end lost 5 bases, and 25 bases lay between the germline ends. Germline CDR1 reads SGHVS; CDR2 reads FQNEAQ. The CDR3 is 18 amino acids. DNA for the CDR3: TGTGCCAGCAGCCGACAGGGTGCTGGCGGGACCCTCAACAATGAGCAGTTCTTC. This encodes CASSRQGAGGTLNNEQFF.

The rearrangement uses TRBV20-1 and TRBJ2-1; 9 bases line up with TRBD1. J lost 6 bases, V lost 4 bases, and 19 bases had no gene match. This CDR3 contains 18 residues. Germline V gene lookup returns CDR1 DFQATT and CDR2 SNEGSKA (reference sequence). CDR3 in amino acids: CSAKPRAGAGQGPNEQFF. The CDR3 bases are TGCAGTGCTAAACCCCGCGCCGGGGCGGGACAGGGCCCCAATGAGCAGTTCTTC.

The rearrangement uses TRBV7-2 and TRBJ1-2; 8 nucleotides align to TRBD1. Germline lookup yields CDR1 SGHTA and CDR2 FQGNSA. This CDR3 region has 14 residues. J was trimmed by 3 bases and V by 2 bases; bases with no gene match: 2. The CDR3 here is CASSLMGQDYGYTF. The CDR3 DNA reads TGTGCCAGCAGCTTAATGGGACAGGACTATGGCTACACCTTC.

The rearrangement joins TRBV9 to TRBJ2-7; perhaps TRBD2 as D (5 bases). This CDR3 is built from 15 residues. Per germline, CDR1 SGDLS and CDR2 YYNGEE. V lost 0 bases and J 3 bases, leaving 13 bases between the germline ends. The CDR3 nucleotides read TGTGCCAGCAGCGTAGGGGATAGCGCCCACTACGAGCAGTACTTC. As protein: CASSVGDSAHYEQYF.

This chain links TRBV3-1 with TRBJ1-4, with no clear D. CDR3 length equals 15 residues. V dropped 1 base and J dropped 8 bases, with 14 bases sitting between them. The germline gives CDR1 LGHDT, CDR2 YNNKEL (reference sequence). In DNA, the CDR3 is TGTGCCAGCAGCCAAGGTGGTAGCCGGTCGGAAAAACTGTTTTTT. The encoded protein is CASSQGGSRSEKLFF. Complete variable domain (other parts from reference TRBV3-1 and TRBJ1-4): DTAVSQTPKYLVTQMGNDKSIKCEQNLGHDTMYWYKQDSKKFLKIMFSYNNKELIINETVPNRFSPKSPDKAHLNLHINSLELGDSAVYFCASSQGGSRSEKLFFGSGTQLSVL.

This chain uses TRBV27 with TRBJ1-1; D is unresolved. Germline-derived CDR1 and CDR2 are MNHEY and SMNVEV (reference sequence). V lost 3 bases, J lost 5 bases, and 10 bases lay in between. This CDR3 contains 13 residues. The CDR3 loop is CASSLYWGTEAFF. The DNA of the CDR3 is TGTGCCAGCAGTTTGTATTGGGGTACTGAAGCTTTCTTT.

The chain uses TRBV3-1 and TRBJ1-2; D gene uncertain. From germline, CDR1 is LGHDT and CDR2 YNNKEL (reference sequence). CDR3 length: 12 residues. With 3 bases removed from V and 6 bases from J, the gap between germline ends came to 8 bases. The CDR3 reads CASSHGGDGYTF. DNA for the CDR3: TGTGCCAGCAGCCACGGCGGCGATGGCTACACCTTC.

The rearrangement joins TRBV27 to TRBJ1-2, with a possible D match to TRBD1 (5 bases). The CDR3 runs 16 residues. CDR1 MNHEY and CDR2 SMNVEV come from the germline V gene (reference sequence). The ends were cut back, 5 bases at V and 3 bases at J, with 19 bases in the middle. This chain's CDR3 is CASSLSPGTGDYGYTF. The CDR3 region has the DNA TGTGCCAGCAGTCTTTCTCCCGGGACCGGGGACTATGGCTACACCTTC.

This chain joins TRBV21-1 and TRBJ2-7. TRBV21-1 is an annotated pseudogene. This CDR3 is 14 amino acids long. The CDR3 spells CASSYGSLLYEQYF. In DNA form, the CDR3 reads TGTGCCAGCAGCTATGGGAGCCTCCTGTACGAGCAGTACTTC.

The genes are TRBV28 and TRBJ2-4; D tentatively fits TRBD1 or TRBD2 (5 bases each). CDR3 length: 13 residues. Germline V gene lookup returns CDR1 MDHEN and CDR2 SYDVKM. Trimming removed 5 bases from V and 9 bases from J, with 14 bases in between. In DNA, the CDR3 is TGTGCCAGCAGTGCCAACGGGGACGGCATTCAGTACTTC. This translates into CASSANGDGIQYF.

Concerning this clonotype itself: The junction departs from the called germline gene at one end, perhaps through a read error. The chain uses TRBV11-2 and TRBJ1-1, with a tentative D call TRBD1 (6 bases). The CDR3 extends over 15 amino acids. Germline-derived CDR1 and CDR2 are SGHAT and FQNNGV. The CDR3 DNA is TGTACCAGCAGCTTATTAACAGGGACGGGCACTGAAGCTTTCTTT. It translates to CTSSLLTGTGTEAFF.

The rearrangement joins TRBV5-4 to TRBJ2-1, with D maybe TRBD2 (6 bases). Germline V gene lookup returns CDR1 SGHNT and CDR2 YYREEE (reference sequence). There are 14 residues in the CDR3. The V gene lost 1 base and the J gene lost 1 base, with 6 bases spanning the gap. The CDR3: CASSLRGSYNEQFF. The CDR3 DNA reads as TGTGCCAGCAGCTTGCGGGGGTCCTACAATGAGCAGTTCTTC.

The chain employs TRBV4-2 and TRBJ2-7; 8 bases align to TRBD1. This CDR3 has 15 amino acids. Germline CDR1 and CDR2: LGHNA and YNFKEQ. J was trimmed by 3 bases and V by 7 bases; bases with no gene match: 11. In nucleotides, the CDR3 is TGTGCCAGCACTATAGGACAGGGCTCGAACTACGAGCAGTACTTC. Translated, it gives CASTIGQGSNYEQYF.

This chain joins TRBV11-2 and TRBJ2-7; D not certain. V was pared by 5 bases and J by 0 bases, with 11 bases between. Germline CDR1 is SGHAT and CDR2 is FQNNGV. The CDR3 is 14 amino acids. The CDR3 nucleotides read TGTGCCAGCAGCATATCCGGGCCCTCCTACGAGCAGTACTTC. Protein product: CASSISGPSYEQYF.

This clonotype was counted between two and nine times. The chain recombines TRBV5-8 with TRBJ2-7; maybe TRBD1 (5 bases). Germline V gene sequence: CDR1 SGHTS, CDR2 YDEGEE. Deletions cut 4 bases from V and 4 bases from J, with 12 bases between. The CDR3 spans 13 residues. CDR3 nucleotide sequence: TGTGCCAGCAGCCGGCACCAGGGTTACGAGCAGTACTTC. As protein: CASSRHQGYEQYF. The full variable domain, completed using reference TRBV5-8 and TRBJ2-7, is EAGVTQSPTHLIKTRGQQATLRCSPISGHTSVYWYQQALGLGLQFLLWYDEGEERNRGNFPPRFSGRQFPNYSSELNVNALELEDSALYLCASSRHQGYEQYFGPGTRLTVT.